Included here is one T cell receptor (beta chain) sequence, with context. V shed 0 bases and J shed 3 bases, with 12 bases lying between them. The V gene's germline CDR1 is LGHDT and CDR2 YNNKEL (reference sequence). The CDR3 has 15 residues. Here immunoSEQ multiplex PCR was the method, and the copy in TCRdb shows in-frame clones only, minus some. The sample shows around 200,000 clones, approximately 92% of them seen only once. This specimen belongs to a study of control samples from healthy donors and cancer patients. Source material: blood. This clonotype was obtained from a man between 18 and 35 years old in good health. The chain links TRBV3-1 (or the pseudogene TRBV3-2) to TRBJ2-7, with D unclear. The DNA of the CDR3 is TGTGCCAGCAGCCAAGATCGAAGGCCCTACTACGAGCAGTACTTC. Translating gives CASSQDRRPYYEQYF.